This passage covers 10 T cell receptor beta chains from one sample sequenced in a study of OX40 agonist ivuxolimab in advanced cancers. Sequencing was performed with immunoSEQ multiplex PCR; in TCRdb, only in-frame clones are kept and a portion is missing. The data hold roughly 28,000 clones, with less than 90% observed a single time. The source was CD4+ or CD8+ T cells sorted from blood, collected in a trial of the OX40 agonist ivuxolimab. These receptors all come from an adult with an advanced solid tumor such as melanoma, head and neck, liver or kidney cancer.

V gene TRBV9 combines with J gene TRBJ2-7; TRBD1 aligns across 7 bases. The CDR3 totals 14 residues. Germline V gives CDR1 SGDLS, CDR2 YYNGEE. The trim removed 4 bases at V and 3 bases at J, leaving 7 bases unmatched. CDR3 sequence: CASSLGTDYYEQYF. CDR3 in DNA: TGTGCCAGCAGCCTCGGGACAGACTACTACGAGCAGTACTTC.

The rearrangement uses TRBV25-1 and TRBJ2-7, with D hard to call. Germline V gives CDR1 MGHDK, CDR2 SYGVNS. This CDR3 has 14 residues. V was pared by 3 bases and J by 4 bases, with 13 bases between. Here the CDR3 reads CASSEESPRYEQYF. The CDR3, as DNA: TGTGCCAGCAGTGAGGAATCCCCCCGATACGAGCAGTACTTC.

The CDR3: CASSPGQRFSGANVLTF. The DNA of the CDR3 is TGTGCCAGCAGCCCGGGACAAAGGTTTTCTGGGGCCAACGTCCTGACTTTC. The rearrangement uses TRBV25-1 and TRBJ2-6, with D possibly TRBD1 on 6 matching bases. Germline V gene sequence: CDR1 MGHDK, CDR2 SYGVNS. CDR3 length: 17 amino acids. The ends were cut back, 6 bases at V and 1 base at J, with 16 bases in the middle.

V and J are TRBV5-6 and TRBJ2-7; D is unclear. The germline V gene has CDR1 SGHDT and CDR2 YYEEEE. Trimming pared 0 bases from V and 5 bases from J, leaving 9 bases between. CDR3 size: 13 residues. The CDR3 protein is CASSLGGIDEQYF. CDR3 bases: TGTGCCAGCAGCTTGGGGGGAATCGACGAGCAGTACTTC.

The chain recombines TRBV4-1 with TRBJ1-5; the D is unclear. This CDR3 has 16 amino acids. V lost 0 bases, J lost 5 bases, and 14 bases lay in between. Germline V gene sequence: CDR1 MGHRA, CDR2 YSYEKL. The CDR3 is CASSQEYPMAHQPQHF. CDR3 coding DNA: TGCGCCAGCAGCCAAGAATACCCAATGGCCCATCAGCCCCAGCATTTT.

V is TRBV30 and J is TRBJ1-2, with 8 bases lining up with TRBD1. The V gene end was trimmed by 3 bases and the J gene end by 2 bases; junction bases not matched to a gene: 14. This CDR3 region has 17 residues. Germline values: CDR1 GTSNPN, CDR2 SVGIG (reference sequence). This chain's CDR3 is CAWRTPVDRDLNYGYTF. CDR3 coding DNA: TGTGCCTGGAGAACCCCCGTGGACAGGGACTTGAACTATGGCTACACCTTC.

This chain links TRBV7-9 with TRBJ2-5; TRBD1 might be the D (5 bases). This CDR3 spans 16 amino acids. The germline V gene has CDR1 SEHNR and CDR2 FQNEAQ (reference sequence). V was clipped by 1 base and J by 2 bases, with 14 bases between them. The CDR3 DNA is TGTGCCAGCAGCTTAGAAAGTGGGGCCTTTCAAGAGACCCAGTACTTC. It specifies CASSLESGAFQETQYF.

Only one count was recorded for this clone. The chain has TRBV7-8 and TRBJ2-7; 7 bases match TRBD2. This CDR3 spans 13 amino acids. Trimming took 3 bases from V and 5 from J; bases not matched to a gene: 4. Germline loops: CDR1 SGHVS, CDR2 FQNEAQ. In DNA, the CDR3 is TGTGCCAGCAGCTTGGGGGGGTGGGACGAGCAGTACTTC. Translated: CASSLGGWDEQYF.

The CDR3 sequence: CASSATVNTEAFF. CDR3 bases: TGTGCCAGCTCTGCGACAGTAAACACTGAAGCTTTCTTT. This chain links TRBV6-1 with TRBJ1-1, with a weak D call TRBD1 (5 bases). Deletions cut 8 bases from V and 2 bases from J, with 12 bases between. Germline loops: CDR1 MNHNS, CDR2 SASEGT. The length of the CDR3 is 13 residues.

This clone was picked up one time. The gene calls are TRBV5-1 and TRBJ2-7; 10 nucleotides line up with TRBD1. The CDR3 sequence is 17 residues long. Germline CDR1 reads SGHRS; CDR2 reads YFSETQ. With V trimmed by 0 bases and J by 5 bases, 11 bases remained unmatched. CDR3 bases: TGCGCCAGCAGCTTGGTTGGCTGGACAGGGGGGCTCAACGAGCAGTACTTC. This codes for CASSLVGWTGGLNEQYF.